The 21 T cell receptor beta chains below all came from one sample that was sequenced in a study of T-cell reconstitution after alpha-beta-depleted transplantation in children. Molecular barcoding with unique molecular identifiers was used for the TCRbeta library. TCRdb ran MiXCR on the PCR reads and lists one entry per CDR3 protein. The repertoire holds more than 400,000 distinct CDR3 sequences, around 46% seen once, with 27% in the top ten. The sequenced sample was PBMCs, obtained before TCRalphabeta/CD19-depleted stem cell transplant. These receptors all come from a girl aged 2 to 9 with aplastic anemia, due to receive a stem cell transplant.

The chain recombines TRBV20-1 with TRBJ2-5, with D possibly being TRBD1 or TRBD2 (6 bases each). The CDR3 runs to 13 residues. Per germline, CDR1 DFQATT and CDR2 SNEGSKA (reference sequence). V was cut by 5 bases and J by 5 bases, with 15 bases left in between. CDR3 nucleotides: TGCAGTGCTCCCGGGGGCCCAGGGGAGACCCAGTACTTC. It is translated as CSAPGGPGETQYF.

This clonotype came up a few times. The chain couples TRBV2 to TRBJ2-5; D is uncertain. This CDR3 spans 11 amino acids. CDR1 and CDR2 from the germline V gene are SNHLY and FYNNEI. V was pared by 10 bases and J by 4 bases, with 10 bases between. This CDR3 reads CAKRVLETQYF. CDR3 DNA sequence: TGTGCCAAAAGAGTCTTAGAGACCCAGTACTTC.

The chain uses TRBV7-2 and TRBJ1-6; D might be TRBD1 (6 bases). The V gene's germline CDR1 is SGHTA and CDR2 FQGNSA. The V end was cut by 1 base, the J end by 9 bases, with 19 bases between. The CDR3 loop spans 17 amino acids. CDR3 sequence: CASSLGGGAGFSSPLHF. In DNA form, the CDR3 reads TGTGCCAGCAGCTTAGGAGGGGGGGCAGGATTTTCTTCACCCCTCCACTTT.

J is TRBJ2-3 and V is TRBV7-8, with a tentative D call TRBD2 (6 bases). CDR3 length: 16 amino acids. Germline loops: CDR1 SGHVS, CDR2 FQNEAQ. V dropped 1 base and J dropped 3 bases, with 14 bases sitting between them. CDR3 in DNA: TGTGCCAGCAGCTTAGAGGAGGGATGGGGGACAGATACGCAGTATTTT. Amino acids: CASSLEEGWGTDTQYF.

In its sample, this clonotype was seen many times. The gene calls are TRBV29-1 and TRBJ2-1, with D possibly matching TRBD1 (6 bases). The V gene lost 1 base and the J gene lost 2 bases, with 12 bases spanning the gap. The CDR3 consists of 15 residues. Germline values: CDR1 SQVTM, CDR2 ANQGSEA. The DNA for the CDR3 is TGCAGCGTTGAAGTGGTGACAGGAACCTACAATGAGCAGTTCTTC. It yields the protein CSVEVVTGTYNEQFF.

This clonotype came up many times. This rearrangement joins TRBV3-1 to TRBJ1-1; the match to TRBD1 covers 7 bases. This CDR3 is built from 14 residues. V was clipped by 6 bases and J by 5 bases; unmatched bases: 9. Germline loops: CDR1 LGHDT, CDR2 YNNKEL (reference sequence). The CDR3 is CASSRDRVRTEAFF. Written as DNA, the CDR3 is TGTGCCAGCAGTCGAGACAGGGTGAGGACTGAAGCTTTCTTT.

The chain carries TRBV6-1 and TRBJ1-5; 8 bases are shared with TRBD1. The CDR3 is made up of 18 amino acids. Germline trimming cut 6 bases from V and 3 bases from J; bases unmatched to any gene: 16. Germline values: CDR1 MNHNS, CDR2 SASEGT. This chain's CDR3 is CASSTTGTGPRNNQPQHF. In DNA form, the CDR3 reads TGTGCCAGCAGCACTACCGGGACAGGACCACGCAACAATCAGCCCCAGCATTTT.

This clonotype was seen ten or more times. V usage is TRBV4-1 and J usage is TRBJ2-7; D perhaps matches TRBD1 (5 bases). Trimming stripped 3 bases from V and 3 bases from J, with 9 bases between. There are 13 residues in the CDR3. CDR1 MGHRA and CDR2 YSYEKL come from the germline V gene. As DNA, the CDR3 is TGCGCCAGCAGCCAGCCAGGGAACTACGAGCAGTACTTC. Its protein is CASSQPGNYEQYF.

This clonotype was counted ten times or more. V usage is TRBV18 and J usage is TRBJ2-2, with D unresolved. The CDR3 loop spans 14 amino acids. The germline gives CDR1 KGHSH, CDR2 LQKENI. V was trimmed by 4 bases and J by 0 bases, leaving 6 bases between them. The CDR3 sequence: CASSRSANTGELFF. The CDR3 DNA is TGTGCCAGCTCACGAAGCGCGAACACCGGGGAGCTGTTTTTT.

This clonotype has a count of ten or more. This chain links TRBV20-1 with TRBJ2-1; 10 bases are a match to TRBD2. V lost 3 bases, J lost 0 bases, and 8 bases stayed unmatched. Germline V CDR1 and CDR2: DFQATT, SNEGSKA (reference sequence). This CDR3 comprises 17 residues. The CDR3 bases are TGCAGTGCTAGCGTCTGGCTAGCGGGAGTCTCCTACAATGAGCAGTTCTTC. This sequence encodes CSASVWLAGVSYNEQFF.

This clonotype showed up many times. The junction does not match germline at one end; this may be a read error. V gene TRBV28 combines with J gene TRBJ2-7, with TRBD2 matching over 8 bases. CDR1 is MDHEN and CDR2 is SYDVKM in the germline V gene. This CDR3 has 17 residues. CDR3 sequence reads: CASSLSQGLAGTYEQYF. The CDR3 nucleotides are TGTGCCAGCAGCTTATCCCAGGGGCTAGCGGGTACCTACGAGCAGTACTTC.

Written as DNA, the CDR3 is TGTGCCAGCAGCCTAGCATACAGGGGGGGCGTAGAAGTGACCCAGTACTTC. It encodes CASSLAYRGGVEVTQYF. The V and J genes are TRBV6-1 and TRBJ2-5, with D perhaps TRBD1 (8 bases). Germline V CDR1 and CDR2: MNHNS, SASEGT. The CDR3 loop spans 17 amino acids. Trimming took off 6 bases at V and 7 bases at J, with 27 bases between the two ends.

The chain combines TRBV7-2 with TRBJ2-2; TRBD1 matches at 7 bases. The length of the CDR3 is 17 residues. Germline V gene lookup returns CDR1 SGHTA and CDR2 FQGNSA. V shed 4 bases and J 0 bases; nucleotides not matched to a gene: 8. Written as DNA, the CDR3 is TGTGCCAGCAGCTCCCCGCCCGGGACAGCGAACACCGGGGAGCTGTTTTTT. As protein: CASSSPPGTANTGELFF.

This clonotype was observed at least ten times. The chain carries TRBV12-5 and TRBJ2-7; maybe TRBD2 (6 bases). The CDR3 totals 13 residues. The V and J ends lost 8 bases and 0 bases respectively, with 11 bases between them. Germline values: CDR1 LGHNT, CDR2 FRNRAP. The CDR3 region has the DNA TGTGCTAGTTGGGTCGGGGGCTCCTACGAGCAGTACTTC. This sequence encodes CASWVGGSYEQYF.

This CDR3 reads CSARASGGPSVPDTQYF. The CDR3 DNA reads as TGCAGTGCTAGAGCTAGCGGGGGGCCCTCGGTCCCAGATACGCAGTATTTT. The rearrangement uses TRBV20-1 and TRBJ2-3, with TRBD2 identical over 11 bases. This CDR3 is built from 17 residues. Trimming removed 1 base from V and 4 bases from J; junction bases left unmatched: 10. Germline CDR1 and CDR2: DFQATT and SNEGSKA (reference sequence).

The DNA of the CDR3 is TGTGCCAGCAGCCGTCCGGGACAGGGAAGCGGTGGAAACACCATATATTTT. Translation: CASSRPGQGSGGNTIYF. The chain carries TRBV7-9 and TRBJ1-3, with 9 bases lining up with TRBD1. The CDR3 covers 17 residues. CDR1 is SEHNR, CDR2 FQNEAQ, per germline (reference sequence). The trim removed 5 bases at V and 3 bases at J, leaving 11 bases unmatched.

The genes are TRBV27 and TRBJ2-4; D assignment may be TRBD1 or TRBD2 (5 bases each). Trimming cost V 6 bases and J 5 bases, with 14 bases left between them. This CDR3 is built from 14 residues. Germline CDR1 is MNHEY and CDR2 is SMNVEV (reference sequence). In DNA, the CDR3 is TGTGCCAGCAGCCCCGGGACGGATGAAAACATTCAGTACTTC. The encoded protein is CASSPGTDENIQYF.

This clonotype has ten or more counts. CDR3 sequence: CASSDERGSKADTQYF. Written as DNA, the CDR3 is TGTGCCAGCAGCGACGAACGAGGATCTAAGGCAGATACGCAGTATTTT. The rearrangement uses TRBV3-1 and TRBJ2-3; unclear D gene. Trimming removed 5 bases at V and 4 bases at J, with 19 bases between. Germline lookup yields CDR1 LGHDT and CDR2 YNNKEL (reference sequence). The length of the CDR3 is 16 residues.

V is TRBV20-1 and J is TRBJ2-1; D is uncertain. V lost 6 bases and J 0 bases, leaving 15 bases between the germline ends. Looked up from germline, CDR1 is DFQATT and CDR2 is SNEGSKA (reference sequence). The CDR3 length is 15 residues. The CDR3 sequence is CSATGWLSSYNEQFF. The CDR3 DNA follows: TGCAGTGCCACCGGTTGGTTGAGCTCCTACAATGAGCAGTTCTTC.

This clonotype was observed at least ten times. V is TRBV3-1 and J is TRBJ2-7; D ambiguous. Germline values: CDR1 LGHDT, CDR2 YNNKEL (reference sequence). The CDR3 loop spans 11 amino acids. Trimming removed 0 bases at V and 7 bases at J, with 4 bases between. CDR3 bases: TGTGCCAGCAGCCAAGACGGGGAGCAGTACTTC. Translating it yields CASSQDGEQYF.

The chain recombines TRBV7-3 with TRBJ2-3; D perhaps matches TRBD2 (6 bases). Trimming cost V 2 bases and J 4 bases, with 13 bases left between them. From germline, CDR1 is SGHTA and CDR2 FQGTGA. CDR3 length equals 15 residues. CDR3 nucleotides: TGTGCCAGCAGCTTAGAGGGAGGAAGGGCAGATACGCAGTATTTT. Protein sequence: CASSLEGGRADTQYF. Looking up the rest from reference TRBV7-3 and TRBJ2-3 gives the full variable domain: GAGVSQTPSNKVTEKGKYVELRCDPISGHTALYWYRQSLGQGPEFLIYFQGTGAADDSGLPNDRFFAVRPEGSVSTLKIQRTERGDSAVYLCASSLEGGRADTQYFGPGTRLTVL.